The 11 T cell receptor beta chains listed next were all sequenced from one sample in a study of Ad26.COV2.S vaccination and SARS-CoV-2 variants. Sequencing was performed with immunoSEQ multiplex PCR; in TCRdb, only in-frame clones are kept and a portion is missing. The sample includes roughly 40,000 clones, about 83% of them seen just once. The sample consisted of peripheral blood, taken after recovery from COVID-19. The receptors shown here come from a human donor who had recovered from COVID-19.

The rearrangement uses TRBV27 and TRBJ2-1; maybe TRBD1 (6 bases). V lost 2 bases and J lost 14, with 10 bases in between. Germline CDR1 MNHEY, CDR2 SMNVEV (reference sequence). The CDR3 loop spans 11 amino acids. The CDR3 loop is CASSLNRVEFF. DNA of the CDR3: TGTGCCAGCAGTTTAAACAGGGTTGAGTTCTTC.

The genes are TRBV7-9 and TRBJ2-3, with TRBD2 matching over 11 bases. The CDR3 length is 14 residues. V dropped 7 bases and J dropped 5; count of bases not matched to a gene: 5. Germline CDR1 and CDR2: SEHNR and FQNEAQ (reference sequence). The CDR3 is CASTLAGVIDTQYF. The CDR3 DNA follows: TGTGCCAGCACACTAGCGGGGGTAATAGATACGCAGTATTTT.

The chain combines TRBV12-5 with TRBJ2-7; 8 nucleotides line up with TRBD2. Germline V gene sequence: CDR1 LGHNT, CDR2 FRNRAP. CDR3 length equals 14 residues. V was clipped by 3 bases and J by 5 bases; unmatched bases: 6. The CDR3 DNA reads TGTGCTAGTGGTTTTCAGACTAGCGCGGACGAGCAGTACTTC. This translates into CASGFQTSADEQYF.

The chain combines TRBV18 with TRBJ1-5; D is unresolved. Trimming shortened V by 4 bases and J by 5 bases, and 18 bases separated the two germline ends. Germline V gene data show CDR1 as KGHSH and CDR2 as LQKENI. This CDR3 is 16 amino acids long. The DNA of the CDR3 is TGTGCCAGCTCACTACCGGGCCCCCGAGGGCATCAGCCCCAGCATTTT. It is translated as CASSLPGPRGHQPQHF.

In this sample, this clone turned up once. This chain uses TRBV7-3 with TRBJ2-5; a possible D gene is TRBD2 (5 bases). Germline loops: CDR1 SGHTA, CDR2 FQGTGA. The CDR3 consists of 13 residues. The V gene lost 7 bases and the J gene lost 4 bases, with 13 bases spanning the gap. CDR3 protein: CASTDSVSETQYF. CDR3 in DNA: TGTGCCAGCACCGATAGCGTGTCAGAGACCCAGTACTTC.

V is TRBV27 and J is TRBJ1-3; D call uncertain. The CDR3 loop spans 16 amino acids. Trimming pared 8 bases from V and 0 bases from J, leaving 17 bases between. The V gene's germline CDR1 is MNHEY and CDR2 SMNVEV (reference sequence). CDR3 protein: CASPSGSWASGNTIYF. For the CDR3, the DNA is TGTGCCAGCCCGAGCGGCAGTTGGGCCTCTGGAAACACCATATATTTT.

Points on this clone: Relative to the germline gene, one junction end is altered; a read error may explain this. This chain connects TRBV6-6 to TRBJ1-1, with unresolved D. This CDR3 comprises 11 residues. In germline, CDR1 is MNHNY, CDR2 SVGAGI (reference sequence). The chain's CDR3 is CASSPSGGFYF. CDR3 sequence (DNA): TGTGCCAGCAGCCCCAGTGGTGGCTTCTACTTT.

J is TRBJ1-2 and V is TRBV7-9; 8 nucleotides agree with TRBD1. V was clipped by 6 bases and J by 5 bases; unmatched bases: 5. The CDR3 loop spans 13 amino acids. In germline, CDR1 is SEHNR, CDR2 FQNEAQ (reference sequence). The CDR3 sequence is CASSSDRAYGYTF. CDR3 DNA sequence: TGTGCCAGCAGTTCGGACAGGGCATATGGCTACACCTTC. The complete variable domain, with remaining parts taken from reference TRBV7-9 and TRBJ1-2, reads DTGVSQNPRHKITKRGQNVTFRCDPISEHNRLYWYRQTLGQGPEFLTYFQNEAQLEKSRLLSDRFSAERPKGSFSTLEIQRTEQGDSAMYLCASSSDRAYGYTFGSGTRLTVV.

CDR3 nucleotide sequence: TGTGCCAGCAGCTTAGGCCTCGACAGGGGGCCTGGAAACACCATATATTTT. Its protein is CASSLGLDRGPGNTIYF. The chain is built from TRBV7-9 and TRBJ1-3, with 10 nucleotides matching TRBD1. Germline V gene sequence: CDR1 SEHNR, CDR2 FQNEAQ (reference sequence). The CDR3 runs 17 residues. V lost 1 base to trimming and J lost 2 bases; unmatched junction nucleotides: 5. Drawing the rest from reference TRBV7-9 and TRBJ1-3, the complete variable domain is DTGVSQNPRHKITKRGQNVTFRCDPISEHNRLYWYRQTLGQGPEFLTYFQNEAQLEKSRLLSDRFSAERPKGSFSTLEIQRTEQGDSAMYLCASSLGLDRGPGNTIYFGEGSWLTVV.

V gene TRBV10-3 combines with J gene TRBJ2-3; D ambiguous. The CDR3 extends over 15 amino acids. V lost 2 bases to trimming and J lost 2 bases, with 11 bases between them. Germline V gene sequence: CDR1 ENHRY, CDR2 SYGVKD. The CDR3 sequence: CAISEGPGVTDTQYF. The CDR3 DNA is TGTGCCATCAGTGAGGGCCCTGGAGTCACAGATACGCAGTATTTT.

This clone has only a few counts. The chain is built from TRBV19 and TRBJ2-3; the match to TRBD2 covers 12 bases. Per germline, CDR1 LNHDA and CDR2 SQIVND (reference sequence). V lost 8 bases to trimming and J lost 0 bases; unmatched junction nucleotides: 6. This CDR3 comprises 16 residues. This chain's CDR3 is CASGASGRASTDTQYF. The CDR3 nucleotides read TGTGCCAGTGGGGCTAGCGGGAGGGCTAGCACAGATACGCAGTATTTT.